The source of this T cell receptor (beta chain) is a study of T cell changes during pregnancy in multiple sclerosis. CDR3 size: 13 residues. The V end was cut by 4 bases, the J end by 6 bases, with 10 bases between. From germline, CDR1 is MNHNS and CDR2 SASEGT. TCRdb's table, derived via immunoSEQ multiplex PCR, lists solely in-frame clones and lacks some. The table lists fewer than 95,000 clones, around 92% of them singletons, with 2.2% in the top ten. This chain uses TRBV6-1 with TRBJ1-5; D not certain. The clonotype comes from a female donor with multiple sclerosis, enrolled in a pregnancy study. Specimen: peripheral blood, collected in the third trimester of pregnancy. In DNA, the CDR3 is TGTGCCAGCAGTGCCGGGGTAGGTCAGCCCCAGCATTTT. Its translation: CASSAGVGQPQHF.